One sample yielded the 13 T cell receptor beta chains listed below, sequenced in a study of T cell clonotyping in hematopoietic cell transplantation. Using immunoSEQ multiplex PCR, the repertoire was profiled, and TCRdb retains in-frame clones only, with some absent. The top ten clones hold about 15% of a sample with nearly 20,000 clones, approximately 80% of them seen once. The specimen was peripheral blood mononuclear cells. Every receptor here comes from a man aged 60-69 years in good health. Some clones in this sample may be carry-over from other donors' samples.

The rearrangement links TRBV4-1 to TRBJ2-5; D remains unclear. Germline V gene lookup returns CDR1 MGHRA and CDR2 YSYEKL. CDR3 length equals 17 residues. V was shortened by 5 bases and J by 4 bases, with 23 bases between the two germline ends. In DNA, the CDR3 is TGCGCCAGCAGCGCCGCCTTCCGGAGTGTCTCTAGAGAGACCCAGTACTTC. This sequence encodes CASSAAFRSVSRETQYF.

The chain's CDR3 is CASSLGHRRDAKNIQYF. CDR3 coding DNA: TGTGCCAGCAGTCTGGGCCACAGGCGTGATGCCAAAAACATTCAGTACTTC. The chain recombines TRBV27 with TRBJ2-4; D perhaps matches TRBD1 (5 bases). Germline CDR1 and CDR2: MNHEY and SMNVEV (reference sequence). This CDR3 is 17 amino acids long. The V end was cut by 5 bases, the J end by 1 base, with 18 bases between.

The rearrangement uses TRBV27 and TRBJ2-3; the match to TRBD1 covers 9 bases. V shed 5 bases, J shed 6 bases, and the junction held 9 bases outside the gene matches. Looked up from germline, CDR1 is MNHEY and CDR2 is SMNVEV (reference sequence). The length of the CDR3 is 15 residues. CDR3 sequence reads: CASSPSTGGKDTQYF. CDR3 DNA: TGTGCCAGCAGTCCCTCGACAGGGGGGAAGGATACGCAGTATTTT.

This chain links TRBV11-2 with TRBJ1-2, with a tentative D call TRBD1 (5 bases). CDR1 and CDR2 (germline): SGHAT, FQNNGV. The germline V and J ends were trimmed by 1 base and 4 bases, with 13 bases remaining between them. The CDR3 extends over 15 amino acids. DNA for the CDR3: TGTGCCAGCAGCTTAGCGGGGCAGACCCTCTATGGCTACACCTTC. Amino acid sequence: CASSLAGQTLYGYTF.

The chain joins TRBV2 to TRBJ2-7; either TRBD1 or TRBD2 may supply D (6 bases each). V was shortened by 1 base and J by 3 bases, with 10 bases between the two germline ends. Germline CDR1 and CDR2: SNHLY and FYNNEI. This CDR3 region has 14 residues. CDR3: CASSEGGGLYEQYF. The CDR3 DNA sequence: TGTGCCAGCAGTGAAGGTGGGGGGCTCTACGAGCAGTACTTC. The whole variable domain, remainder taken from reference TRBV2 and TRBJ2-7, is EPEVTQTPSHQVTQMGQEVILRCVPISNHLYFYWYRQILGQKVEFLVSFYNNEISEKSEIFDDQFSVERPDGSNFTLKIRSTKLEDSAMYFCASSEGGGLYEQYFGPGTRLTVT.

This clone has just one count. The chain links TRBV5-1 to TRBJ2-7; the D gene could be TRBD1 or TRBD2 (5 bases each). V was shortened by 4 bases and J by 2 bases, with 13 bases between the two germline ends. The CDR3 is 14 amino acids. The germline V gene has CDR1 SGHRS and CDR2 YFSETQ. The DNA of the CDR3 is TGCGCCAGCAGCCCACCGGGACGGGCCTACGAGCAGTACTTC. Translation gives CASSPPGRAYEQYF.

The CDR3 DNA is TGTGCCAGCAGCCCTCCTCTCGACGACAGCTACGAGCAGTACTTC. This gives the protein CASSPPLDDSYEQYF. This chain uses TRBV28 with TRBJ2-5; D is perhaps TRBD1 (5 bases). The end of the DNA fits TRBJ2-7 better, so the J call may be wrong. This CDR3 comprises 15 residues. From germline, CDR1 is MDHEN and CDR2 SYDVKM.

The chain recombines TRBV30 with TRBJ2-5; no definite D call. With 2 bases removed from V and 3 bases from J, the gap between germline ends came to 16 bases. CDR3 length: 15 residues. CDR1 GTSNPN and CDR2 SVGIG come from the germline V gene (reference sequence). The CDR3 nucleotides are TGTGCCTGGAGTCAACTGACAAATAAAAAAGAGACCCAGTACTTC. Residues: CAWSQLTNKKETQYF.

The chain couples TRBV4-1 to TRBJ2-3; 13 nucleotides match TRBD2. Per germline, CDR1 MGHRA and CDR2 YSYEKL. The CDR3 consists of 16 residues. V was clipped by 0 bases and J by 10 bases; unmatched bases: 7. For the CDR3, the DNA is TGCGCCAGCAGCCAAGAAACACTAGCGGGAGGGCCTGCGCAGTATTTT. Translation: CASSQETLAGGPAQYF.

CDR3 sequence: CAWSAQGARAALHF. CDR3 in DNA: TGTGCCTGGAGTGCCCAAGGGGCGCGTGCTGCCCTCCACTTT. The chain employs TRBV30 and TRBJ1-6, with a possible D match to TRBD1 (5 bases). V lost 1 base and J lost 14, with 18 bases in between. Looked up from germline, CDR1 is GTSNPN and CDR2 is SVGIG (reference sequence). CDR3 size: 14 residues.

The chain uses TRBV14 and TRBJ2-1; D might be TRBD1 (5 bases). The V end was cut by 4 bases, the J end by 9 bases, with 13 bases between. This CDR3 has 13 residues. The germline CDR1 and CDR2 sequences are SGHDN and FVKESK. The CDR3 DNA follows: TGTGCCAGCAGCCTGCAGGGTCTCAGTGAGCAGTTCTTC. This codes for CASSLQGLSEQFF.

This chain uses TRBV7-8 with TRBJ1-1; D ambiguous. CDR1 and CDR2 (germline): SGHVS, FQNEAQ. This CDR3 contains 15 residues. V was pared by 4 bases and J by 5 bases, with 17 bases between. CDR3 sequence (DNA): TGTGCCAGCAGCTCCGGACCCTTCTTGGGGACTGAAGCTTTCTTT. As protein: CASSSGPFLGTEAFF.

V and J are TRBV7-2 and TRBJ2-5; weak D call: TRBD1 (6 bases). CDR1 SGHTA and CDR2 FQGNSA come from the germline V gene. The CDR3 is 15 residues long. The germline V and J ends were trimmed by 6 bases and 2 bases, with 16 bases remaining between them. CDR3 residues: CASSVDSRPQETQYF. DNA of the CDR3: TGTGCCAGCAGTGTGGACAGCCGACCACAAGAGACCCAGTACTTC.